What follows are 30 T cell receptor beta chains derived from one specimen sequenced in a study of T cells in Graves' hyperthyroidism and ophthalmopathy (dated by TCRdb to about 2019). The library was obtained by multiplex PCR. The sequencer was an Illumina HiSeq 2000. Amplification of TCR beta CDR3 regions was carried out from RNA transcripts. A first-round RT-PCR of the TCR CDR3 used the HTBI primer set with the Qiagen OneStep RT-PCR kit. Using fastp at Q25 and MiXCR, TCRdb reprocessed the public reads and kept productive beta chains. Rows are combined by CDR3 protein, so each entry shows the most common genes and DNA. Recorded for this sample are almost 500,000 distinct CDR3 sequences; 22% of them occurred a single time. In total, the top ten clones hold roughly 49% of the sample. Sequenced input: blood. These receptors were obtained from a woman in her seventies with Graves' ophthalmopathy.

This clonotype was found many times. The genes are TRBV5-8 and TRBJ1-4, with 7 bases lining up with TRBD1. J was trimmed by 8 bases and V by 6 bases; bases with no gene match: 7. The V gene's germline CDR1 is SGHTS and CDR2 YDEGEE. This CDR3 spans 13 amino acids. In nucleotides, the CDR3 is TGTGCCAGCACCCACGGGACAGCCGAAAAACTGTTTTTT. Translating gives CASTHGTAEKLFF.

This clonotype was seen only a few times. The chain is built from TRBV10-3 and TRBJ2-3; possible D gene TRBD2, 6 bases. The germline CDR1 and CDR2 sequences are ENHRY and SYGVKD. CDR3 length: 16 residues. Trimming cost V 2 bases and J 7 bases, with 19 bases left between them. CDR3 sequence: CAISEGVGLPPNTQYF. The CDR3 DNA reads TGTGCCATCAGTGAGGGGGTGGGACTCCCCCCGAATACGCAGTATTTT.

This clonotype was seen a few times. This chain links TRBV30 with TRBJ2-1; D remains ambiguous. The CDR3 sequence is 14 residues long. Germline V CDR1 and CDR2: GTSNPN, SVGIG (reference sequence). V was clipped by 0 bases and J by 8 bases, with 14 bases between them. The DNA of the CDR3 is TGTGCCTGGAGTGTCTTCCTCTTCGGAGATGAGCAGTTCTTC. The encoded protein is CAWSVFLFGDEQFF.

The table lists this clonotype with many counts. The chain couples TRBV7-2 to TRBJ2-1; TRBD1 is a possible D gene (6 bases). This CDR3 contains 14 residues. Trimming stripped 4 bases from V and 1 base from J, with 8 bases between. Looked up from germline, CDR1 is SGHTA and CDR2 is FQGNSA. CDR3 amino acids: CASSWGPSYNEQFF. The CDR3 DNA reads TGTGCCAGCAGCTGGGGGCCGTCCTACAATGAGCAGTTCTTC.

The chain uses TRBV7-2 and TRBJ1-4, with a tentative D call TRBD1 (5 bases). In germline, CDR1 is SGHTA, CDR2 FQGNSA. The CDR3 extends over 15 amino acids. V gave up 2 bases and J gave up 3 bases, with 10 bases separating them. The CDR3 bases are TGTGCCAGCAGCTTAAGCAGGGCCTCTAATGAAAAACTGTTTTTT. Translation gives CASSLSRASNEKLFF.

This clonotype was counted only a few times. The V and J genes are TRBV19 and TRBJ2-7; 7 nucleotides align to TRBD1. The CDR3 consists of 13 residues. V lost 9 bases, J lost 2 bases, and 7 bases stayed unmatched. CDR1 is LNHDA and CDR2 is SQIVND in the germline V gene (reference sequence). This CDR3 reads CASSTGTTYEQYF. Here the CDR3 DNA reads TGTGCCAGCTCGACAGGGACCACCTACGAGCAGTACTTC.

This clonotype has more than one count but fewer than ten. In DNA form, the CDR3 reads TGTGCCTGGACCGTATTACAGGGGGCGCGGGGCTACACCTTC. As protein: CAWTVLQGARGYTF. The gene calls are TRBV30 and TRBJ1-2; TRBD1 agrees at 9 bases. This CDR3 spans 14 amino acids. V dropped 4 bases and J dropped 8; count of bases not matched to a gene: 11. Germline-derived CDR1 and CDR2 are GTSNPN and SVGIG (reference sequence).

This chain joins TRBV11-2 and TRBJ2-6, with 7 bases fitting TRBD1. Germline V gene lookup returns CDR1 SGHAT and CDR2 FQNNGV. The CDR3 contains 16 residues. J gave up 4 bases and V 5 bases, and 8 bases lay outside the gene matches. In DNA form, the CDR3 reads TGTGCCAGCAGCCCGAGAAGGGGGCCAGGGGCCAACGTCCTGACTTTC. Translation gives CASSPRRGPGANVLTF.

The chain carries TRBV5-6 and TRBJ2-3; 8 bases are a match to TRBD1. Germline-derived CDR1 and CDR2 are SGHDT and YYEEEE. The CDR3 contains 15 residues. V lost 3 bases to trimming and J lost 6 bases; unmatched junction nucleotides: 9. The CDR3 reads CASSWRTGRWDTQYF. The CDR3 DNA reads as TGTGCCAGCAGCTGGCGGACAGGGAGATGGGATACGCAGTATTTT.

This sequence joins TRBV25-1 and TRBJ2-7; the match to TRBD2 covers 8 bases. Germline V gives CDR1 MGHDK, CDR2 SYGVNS. The CDR3 is 15 residues long. The trim removed 5 bases at V and 5 bases at J, leaving 11 bases unmatched. CDR3 sequence reads: CASSKWSGSSNEQYF. The DNA of the CDR3 is TGTGCCAGCAGTAAGTGGAGCGGGAGTAGCAACGAGCAGTACTTC.

This rearrangement joins TRBV5-1 to TRBJ1-6; D gene ambiguous. CDR3 length: 13 residues. The V end was cut by 3 bases, the J end by 7 bases, with 8 bases between. The V gene's germline CDR1 is SGHRS and CDR2 YFSETQ. This CDR3 reads CASSSDGNSPLHF. CDR3 in DNA: TGCGCCAGCAGCTCGGACGGCAATTCACCCCTCCACTTT.

The table lists this clonotype with many counts. CDR3 residues: CASSTWTGAGTDTQYF. In nucleotides, the CDR3 is TGTGCCAGCAGCACCTGGACAGGGGCGGGCACAGATACGCAGTATTTT. The V gene is TRBV11-2, the J gene TRBJ2-3; 9 nucleotides agree with TRBD1. The junction had 7 bases not matched to a gene; V was cut back by 5 bases and J by 1 base. The CDR3 is 16 amino acids. CDR1 is SGHAT, CDR2 FQNNGV, per germline.

The chain carries TRBV15 and TRBJ1-2; 8 nucleotides match TRBD1. This CDR3 spans 13 amino acids. V dropped 7 bases and J dropped 4; count of bases not matched to a gene: 5. Germline V CDR1 and CDR2: LNHNV, YYDKDF (reference sequence). The CDR3 is CATNRGQGYGYTF. The CDR3 DNA reads TGTGCCACCAACCGAGGACAGGGCTATGGCTACACCTTC. The full variable domain, its missing parts supplied by reference TRBV15 and TRBJ1-2, is DAMVIQNPRYQVTQFGKPVTLSCSQTLNHNVMYWYQQKSSQAPKLLFHYYDKDFNNEADTPDNFQSRRPNTSFCFLDIRSPGLGDTAMYLCATNRGQGYGYTFGSGTRLTVV.

The J gene is TRBJ1-2, the V gene TRBV5-6; 10 bases are a match to TRBD1. Germline V gene sequence: CDR1 SGHDT, CDR2 YYEEEE. The length of the CDR3 is 16 residues. V lost 2 bases, J lost 5 bases, and 9 bases stayed unmatched. The CDR3, as DNA: TGTGCCAGCAGCTTCTCCCGACAGGGGGCAGAGTATGGCTACACCTTC. It yields the protein CASSFSRQGAEYGYTF.

This clonotype has just a few counts. This chain links TRBV20-1 with TRBJ1-2; D unclear. Trimming pared 5 bases from V and 4 bases from J, leaving 8 bases between. Germline V gene lookup returns CDR1 DFQATT and CDR2 SNEGSKA (reference sequence). The CDR3 covers 11 residues. DNA of the CDR3: TGCAGTGCTTTTGACCTCTATGGCTACACCTTC. It specifies CSAFDLYGYTF.

This clonotype was counted ten times or more. This chain uses TRBV10-3 with TRBJ1-2; 8 nucleotides align to TRBD1. The CDR3 has 13 residues. Trimming cost V 10 bases and J 1 base; bases outside gene matches: 5. The germline V gene has CDR1 ENHRY and CDR2 SYGVKD. CDR3 in amino acids: CASRQGNNYGYTF. CDR3 DNA sequence: TGTGCCAGCAGACAGGGGAATAACTATGGCTACACCTTC.

The chain is built from TRBV29-1 and TRBJ2-1; the match to TRBD2 covers 9 bases. With V trimmed by 6 bases and J by 4 bases, 7 bases remained unmatched. The CDR3 sequence is 14 residues long. Germline CDR1 and CDR2: SQVTM and ANQGSEA. The CDR3 loop reads CSVGAGGLYNEQFF. In nucleotides, the CDR3 is TGCAGCGTCGGGGCGGGAGGGCTATACAATGAGCAGTTCTTC.

This CDR3 is CSARRQGARGYTF. The CDR3 DNA sequence: TGCAGTGCTAGAAGACAGGGGGCGCGTGGCTACACCTTC. The chain links TRBV20-1 to TRBJ1-2; 10 nucleotides agree with TRBD1. Germline V gives CDR1 DFQATT, CDR2 SNEGSKA (reference sequence). This CDR3 contains 13 residues. Trimming removed 2 bases from V and 7 bases from J; junction bases left unmatched: 4.

This clonotype was detected ten times or more. The rearrangement uses TRBV7-2 and TRBJ1-1; TRBD1 is a possible D gene (5 bases). This CDR3 is built from 14 residues. CDR1 SGHTA and CDR2 FQGNSA come from the germline V gene. Trimming left V 2 bases short and J 4 bases short, with 11 bases between. CDR3 residues: CASSLRVGGTEAFF. In nucleotides, the CDR3 is TGTGCCAGCAGCTTAAGGGTGGGGGGCACTGAAGCTTTCTTT. Full variable domain (remainder filled in from reference TRBV7-2 and TRBJ1-1): GAGVSQSPSNKVTEKGKDVELRCDPISGHTALYWYRQSLGQGLEFLIYFQGNSAPDKSGLPSDRFSAERTGGSVSTLTIQRTQQEDSAVYLCASSLRVGGTEAFFGQGTRLTVV.

The chain couples TRBV18 to TRBJ1-2; the match to TRBD1 covers 9 bases. This CDR3 spans 15 amino acids. Unmatched junction bases numbered 5, after V lost 2 bases and J lost 4 bases. In germline, CDR1 is KGHSH, CDR2 LQKENI. CDR3 sequence reads: CASSPRTGDGYGYTF. The CDR3 bases are TGTGCCAGCTCACCAAGGACAGGGGATGGCTATGGCTACACCTTC.

The rearrangement joins TRBV6-1 to TRBJ2-3, with 8 bases lining up with TRBD2. CDR3 length equals 18 residues. Germline CDR1 is MNHNS and CDR2 is SASEGT. After removal of 5 bases from V and 1 base from J, the junction contained 14 bases not matched to a gene. The CDR3 sequence: CASSLGLAGPRGTDTQYF. The CDR3 bases are TGTGCCAGCAGTTTAGGTCTAGCGGGTCCACGAGGCACAGATACGCAGTATTTT.

This chain connects TRBV4-1 to TRBJ1-5; no reliable D call. Germline V lookup: CDR1 MGHRA, CDR2 YSYEKL. V was shortened by 3 bases and J by 5 bases, with 8 bases between the two germline ends. This CDR3 region has 13 residues. The CDR3 sequence is CASSHPSDQPQHF. For the CDR3, the DNA is TGCGCCAGCAGCCACCCTTCAGATCAGCCCCAGCATTTT.

This clonotype was found a few times. This chain connects TRBV20-1 to TRBJ2-3; 10 nucleotides agree with TRBD2. CDR1 and CDR2 (germline): DFQATT, SNEGSKA (reference sequence). The CDR3 is 16 residues long. Trimming took 2 bases from V and 4 from J; bases not matched to a gene: 9. CDR3 sequence reads: CSARSLAGDLADTQYF. CDR3 in DNA: TGCAGTGCTAGATCCCTAGCGGGAGATTTGGCAGATACGCAGTATTTT.

This clonotype was recorded a few times. The gene calls are TRBV3-1 and TRBJ2-3; D perhaps matches TRBD2 (6 bases). V lost 3 bases and J lost 6, with 16 bases in between. The V gene's germline CDR1 is LGHDT and CDR2 YNNKEL (reference sequence). The CDR3 is made up of 15 amino acids. The CDR3 sequence is CASSQGGIDADTQYF. CDR3 coding DNA: TGTGCCAGCAGCCAGGGCGGGATAGATGCCGATACGCAGTATTTT.

This clonotype was seen ten or more times. This chain connects TRBV2 to TRBJ1-5, with TRBD1 identical over 12 bases. V lost 6 bases and J lost 7; bases outside the gene matches: 4. From germline, CDR1 is SNHLY and CDR2 FYNNEI. The CDR3 length is 14 residues. CDR3 region: CASSDGTGGQPQHF. CDR3 nucleotide sequence: TGTGCCAGCAGCGACGGGACAGGGGGCCAGCCCCAGCATTTT.

A few counts support this clonotype. This chain links TRBV12-3 or TRBV12-4 with TRBJ1-3; unclear D gene. Trimming stripped 5 bases from V and 3 bases from J, with 11 bases between. The CDR3 covers 14 residues. The CDR3 region is CASSPGLGGNTIYF. For the CDR3, the DNA is TGTGCCAGCAGTCCGGGGTTAGGTGGAAACACCATATATTTT.

This clonotype came up a few times. This chain links TRBV5-1 with TRBJ1-1; D gene unclear. Looked up from germline, CDR1 is SGHRS and CDR2 is YFSETQ. V was pared by 0 bases and J by 5 bases, with 11 bases between. There are 14 residues in the CDR3. CDR3 coding DNA: TGCGCCAGCAGCTTGGGCTGGAGCAGGACTGAAGCTTTCTTT. As protein: CASSLGWSRTEAFF. The variable domain in full, completed from reference TRBV5-1 and TRBJ1-1, reads KAGVTQTPRYLIKTRGQQVTLSCSPISGHRSVSWYQQTPGQGLQFLFEYFSETQRNKGNFPGRFSGRQFSNSRSEMNVSTLELGDSALYLCASSLGWSRTEAFFGQGTRLTVV.

This clonotype was counted ten times or more. The chain uses TRBV7-3 and TRBJ2-1; TRBD2 might be the D (6 bases). Germline loops: CDR1 SGHTA, CDR2 FQGTGA. The CDR3 is 13 amino acids. The V gene lost 4 bases and the J gene lost 3 bases, with 7 bases spanning the gap. CDR3 loop: CASSSGLYNEQFF. The CDR3 DNA reads TGTGCCAGCAGCTCGGGACTCTACAATGAGCAGTTCTTC.

To note about this clonotype: Its ends do not fully match the called genes, so a read error is possible. The chain has TRBV20-1 and TRBJ2-5; D gene uncertain. The CDR3 extends over 13 amino acids. The germline V gene encodes CDR1 DFQATT and CDR2 SNEGSKA (reference sequence). CDR3 amino acids: CRARWQPQETQYF. The DNA of the CDR3 is TGCAGAGCTAGGTGGCAGCCCCAAGAGACCCAGTACTTC.

For the CDR3, the DNA is TGCAGTGCTAGGCAGGGGGATTCACCCCTCCACTTT. Protein sequence: CSARQGDSPLHF. The chain recombines TRBV20-1 with TRBJ1-6, with 7 bases identical to TRBD1. V shed 3 bases and J 8 bases; nucleotides not matched to a gene: 1. The CDR3 loop spans 12 amino acids. CDR1 DFQATT and CDR2 SNEGSKA come from the germline V gene (reference sequence).